These 17 T cell receptor beta chains originate from one sample sequenced in a study of cytomegalovirus exposure and HLA in healthy donors. Libraries were prepared by immunoSEQ multiplex PCR; TCRdb keeps only in-frame clonotypes and omits some of them. The sample contains about 150,000 clones, just over 85% of which appear only once. The sequencing input was PBMCs. The source of these receptors is a human donor in good health.

This chain connects TRBV28 to TRBJ2-4, with 10 positions matching TRBD1. V was pared by 2 bases and J by 2 bases, with 6 bases of the junction left unmatched. This CDR3 has 17 residues. Germline V gene data show CDR1 as MDHEN and CDR2 as SYDVKM. DNA of the CDR3: TGTGCCAGCAGTTTAACGACAGGGGGCTATTCCAAAAACATTCAGTACTTC. Translated, it gives CASSLTTGGYSKNIQYF.

CDR3 bases: TGTGCCAGCAGCGCCTCTTTGGAGGGAGGGGAGCCCCAGCATTTT. Translating it yields CASSASLEGGEPQHF. The V gene is TRBV9, the J gene TRBJ1-5, with a tentative D call TRBD1 (5 bases). Germline assignment: CDR1 SGDLS and CDR2 YYNGEE. The CDR3 covers 15 residues. V was shortened by 3 bases and J by 8 bases, with 18 bases between the two germline ends.

This chain uses TRBV28 with TRBJ2-7; 11 positions agree with TRBD2. The V segment lost 4 bases and the J segment 1 base; nucleotides outside the gene matches: 18. Per germline, CDR1 MDHEN and CDR2 SYDVKM. The CDR3 runs 20 residues. The CDR3 loop is CASSSLGGVAGGPRSYEQYF. The DNA of the CDR3 is TGTGCCAGCAGTTCCCTCGGGGGGGTAGCGGGAGGGCCAAGATCCTACGAGCAGTACTTC.

The chain uses TRBV4-1 and TRBJ2-4, with 12 positions matching TRBD1. Germline values: CDR1 MGHRA, CDR2 YSYEKL. The CDR3 length is 15 residues. V was pared by 5 bases and J by 7 bases, with 6 bases of the junction left unmatched. CDR3 bases: TGCGCCAGCAGCGGGACAGGGGGCCTAGGGAACATTCAGTACTTC. Translating it yields CASSGTGGLGNIQYF.

The chain employs TRBV14 and TRBJ1-4, with a possible D match to TRBD1 (6 bases). Germline V gene data show CDR1 as SGHDN and CDR2 as FVKESK. This CDR3 is built from 16 residues. V was cut by 4 bases and J by 8 bases, with 20 bases left in between. The CDR3 here is CASSPNYRGSMEKLFF. The DNA for the CDR3 is TGTGCCAGCAGCCCCAACTATAGGGGGTCTATGGAAAAACTGTTTTTT. The variable domain in full, with the rest retrieved from reference TRBV14 and TRBJ1-4, is EAGVTQFPSHSVIEKGQTVTLRCDPISGHDNLYWYRRVMGKEIKFLLHFVKESKQDESGMPNNRFLAERTGGTYSTLKVQPAELEDSGVYFCASSPNYRGSMEKLFFGSGTQLSVL.

This sequence joins TRBV6-1 and TRBJ1-1, with D possibly TRBD1 on 6 matching bases. V was trimmed by 1 base and J by 4 bases, leaving 13 bases between them. Germline CDR1 is MNHNS and CDR2 is SASEGT. CDR3 length: 15 amino acids. CDR3 bases: TGTGCCAGCAGTGAAGAGGGGGGGCTCGGCACTGAAGCTTTCTTT. Protein sequence: CASSEEGGLGTEAFF.

The chain couples TRBV27 to TRBJ2-7; TRBD2 matches 10 bases. The CDR3 spans 14 residues. The germline gives CDR1 MNHEY, CDR2 SMNVEV (reference sequence). V shed 7 bases and J 3 bases; nucleotides not matched to a gene: 6. The CDR3 sequence is CASKAGGEFYEQYF. CDR3 nucleotide sequence: TGTGCCAGCAAAGCGGGAGGGGAGTTCTACGAGCAGTACTTC.

The rearrangement uses TRBV18 and TRBJ2-7; D gene unclear. Trimming shortened V by 3 bases and J by 2 bases, and 17 bases separated the two germline ends. From germline, CDR1 is KGHSH and CDR2 LQKENI. The CDR3 covers 16 residues. As DNA, the CDR3 is TGTGCCAGCTCACCTCTAAATGCCGGAGTGACCTACGAGCAGTACTTC. As protein: CASSPLNAGVTYEQYF.

This clone was picked up a small number of times. This rearrangement joins TRBV28 to TRBJ1-2, with D unclear. CDR3 length: 15 residues. Germline-derived CDR1 and CDR2 are MDHEN and SYDVKM. Trimming took 3 bases from V and 2 from J, leaving 13 bases between them. In DNA, the CDR3 is TGTGCCAGCAGTTTTGTGGCCCCGCCGAACTATGGCTACACCTTC. Protein sequence: CASSFVAPPNYGYTF.

This clone appeared a few times. The chain is built from TRBV18 and TRBJ1-1, with D possibly being TRBD1 (5 bases). Per germline, CDR1 KGHSH and CDR2 LQKENI. V dropped 3 bases and J dropped 4 bases, with 21 bases sitting between them. The CDR3 has 17 amino acids. The CDR3 DNA reads TGTGCCAGCTCACCTACCTTGGGGCAGGAGGGGATCACTGAAGCTTTCTTT. Encoded protein: CASSPTLGQEGITEAFF.

The chain uses TRBV5-4 and TRBJ1-5; a weak D match, TRBD1 (5 bases). The germline V gene encodes CDR1 SGHNT and CDR2 YYREEE (reference sequence). The length of the CDR3 is 15 residues. Deletions cut 4 bases from V and 6 bases from J, with 17 bases between. For the CDR3, the DNA is TGTGCCAGCAGCAGAGACGGCAGGGCAGGTCAGCCCCAGCATTTT. Translating gives CASSRDGRAGQPQHF.

This chain links TRBV5-6 with TRBJ1-1; possibly TRBD1 for D (6 bases). Per the germline V gene, CDR1 is SGHDT and CDR2 is YYEEEE. The CDR3 loop spans 15 amino acids. Trimming cost V 4 bases and J 3 bases, with 16 bases left between them. CDR3 in amino acids: CASSPGQRWDTEAFF. CDR3 in DNA: TGTGCCAGCAGCCCAGGACAGAGGTGGGACACTGAAGCTTTCTTT.

The V call is TRBV30, the J call TRBJ2-1; 10 bases fit TRBD2. CDR1 and CDR2 (germline): GTSNPN, SVGIG (reference sequence). J gave up 9 bases and V 4 bases, and 3 bases lay outside the gene matches. The CDR3 runs 12 residues. In nucleotides, the CDR3 is TGTGCCTGGACTAGCGGGAGTTCTGAGCAGTTCTTC. Translated, it gives CAWTSGSSEQFF.

This rearrangement joins TRBV19 to TRBJ1-2; 7 nucleotides match TRBD1. The CDR3 sequence is 16 residues long. CDR1 LNHDA and CDR2 SQIVND come from the germline V gene (reference sequence). J was trimmed by 4 bases and V by 5 bases; bases with no gene match: 13. The chain's CDR3 is CASSPPPGQKAYGYTF. CDR3 bases: TGTGCCAGTAGTCCGCCCCCGGGACAGAAGGCCTATGGCTACACCTTC.

The chain recombines TRBV19 with TRBJ2-6; possible D gene TRBD2, 7 bases. V lost 10 bases and J 5 bases, leaving 18 bases between the germline ends. Germline V lookup: CDR1 LNHDA, CDR2 SQIVND (reference sequence). The CDR3 has 15 residues. The CDR3 reads CAIALGGPRANVLTF. The CDR3 DNA sequence: TGTGCCATAGCCCTCGGGGGGCCTAGGGCCAACGTCCTGACTTTC.

This chain links TRBV5-1 with TRBJ1-2, with D unresolved. The CDR3 has 16 amino acids. CDR1 SGHRS and CDR2 YFSETQ come from the germline V gene. Trimming removed 0 bases from V and 4 bases from J, with 16 bases in between. CDR3 residues: CASSLAGSFPSYGYTF. In nucleotides, the CDR3 is TGCGCCAGCAGCTTGGCCGGGTCCTTTCCAAGCTATGGCTACACCTTC.

For the CDR3, the DNA is TGTGCCAGCGGGGCAGGAGGGGTAGGCACTGAAGCTTTCTTT. Encoded protein: CASGAGGVGTEAFF. The V gene is TRBV6-6, the J gene TRBJ1-1, with D perhaps TRBD1 (5 bases). Germline V lookup: CDR1 MNHNY, CDR2 SVGAGI (reference sequence). V shed 8 bases and J shed 4 bases, with 17 bases lying between them. The CDR3 loop spans 14 amino acids.